This TCR beta chain was captured by sequencing in a study of T cells in Graves' hyperthyroidism and ophthalmopathy. The V end was cut by 4 bases, the J end by 5 bases, with 5 bases between. Germline V gene sequence: CDR1 MDHEN, CDR2 SYDVKM. The length of the CDR3 is 11 residues. Clinical symptoms, serum thyroxine, TRAb, thyroid ultrasound and orbital computed tomography established diagnosis. RNA transcripts provided the source from which TCR beta CDR3 regions were amplified. The HTBI primer set drove a first-round RT-PCR of the TCR CDR3. In TCRdb, the multiplex PCR reads were re-called with MiXCR into one record per CDR3 protein. The table shows a few hundred thousand distinct CDR3 sequences, with approximately 16% occurring only once.

Source material: blood. The chain joins TRBV28 to TRBJ1-2, with unresolved D. The sequence was obtained from a woman between 35 and 50 years old with Graves' ophthalmopathy. DNA for the CDR3: TGTGCCAGCAGTTATTGGTATGGCTACACCTTC. Amino acid sequence: CASSYWYGYTF.